A single sample gave rise to the 2 T cell receptor beta chains below, sequenced in a study of cytomegalovirus exposure and HLA in healthy donors. The repertoire was sequenced with immunoSEQ multiplex PCR; TCRdb's copy has only in-frame clones and lacks some. The sample consists of roughly 130,000 clones, roughly 89% of them appearing once. Sequenced material: PBMCs. These receptors were obtained from a young woman in good health and CMV-seropositive.

Concerning this clone: Because the CDR3's place on the DNA is in doubt, the DNA is left out and the CDR3 is given as listed by TCRdb. The chain combines TRBV19 with TRBJ1-2. The germline V gene encodes CDR1 LNHDA and CDR2 SQIVND (reference sequence). The CDR3 length is 15 residues, termini included. The CDR3 sequence is CASSPTPSGGAGYTF.

The rearrangement uses TRBV27 and TRBJ1-1; possibly TRBD1 for D (6 bases). The CDR3 is 13 amino acids. Germline CDR1 is MNHEY and CDR2 is SMNVEV (reference sequence). V lost 6 bases and J 0 bases, leaving 8 bases between the germline ends. The CDR3 protein is CASSGQMNTEAFF. The DNA of the CDR3 is TGTGCCAGCAGCGGACAGATGAACACTGAAGCTTTCTTT.